This entry features one T cell receptor (beta chain) sequence. This sample is drawn from a study of cytomegalovirus exposure and HLA in healthy donors. Study details: There were about 85 million unique TCRs (from HLA-typed donors) in an early data release. Roughly 80% of roughly 430 genotyped donors fell in the Caucasian-associated ancestry cluster.

CDR3 length: 14 residues. V lost 5 bases and J lost 6; bases outside the gene matches: 4. Germline V gene sequence: CDR1 SNHLY, CDR2 FYNNEI. The PCR employed 60 Vbeta primers together with 13 Jbeta primers. Clones were sequenced by immunoSEQ multiplex PCR, and TCRdb holds only the in-frame ones, with some missing. The table records 210,000 or so clones, 76% of them present only once. The specimen was PBMCs. The chain employs TRBV2 and TRBJ1-5; the match to TRBD1 covers 10 bases. The origin of this receptor is a man younger than 35 in good health and CMV-seronegative. The CDR3 DNA reads as TGTGCCAGCAGTTCGACAGGGGGCTCTCAGCCCCAGCATTTT. Protein sequence: CASSSTGGSQPQHF.